This is a list of T cell receptor beta chains from one sample in a study of response to subunit inactivated influenza vaccine. TCRdb called the RT-PCR reads again in MiXCR, with one record for every CDR3 protein. The sample includes 530,000 or so distinct CDR3 sequences, about 10% seen only once; the top ten take more than 8.5%. Sample: PBMCs from blood, taken on the day of vaccination. The receptors were gathered from a man aged 50 or older who received an inactivated influenza vaccine. Both conserved end residues are part of each CDR3. D genes are given only for firm matches. The size field is filled for only some rows; it gives once, few, many or a size class.

CDR3,DNA,V,D,size,J
CASSSRQPGSAQYF,TGTGCCAGCAGCTCCCGTCAGCCGGGCTCTGCCCAGTACTTC,TRBV5-5,.,many,TRBJ2-5
CATAAGGIYNEQFF,TGTGCCACCGCGGCCGGAGGGATATACAATGAGCAGTTCTTC,TRBV10-3,.,many,TRBJ2-1
CASSRASPTDTQYF,TGTGCCAGCAGTAGGGCTAGCCCCACAGATACGCAGTATTTT,TRBV27,.,few,TRBJ2-3
CASSLLASRELFF,TGCGCCAGCAGCTTGCTAGCATCCCGGGAGCTGTTTTTT,TRBV5-1,.,.,TRBJ2-2
CSGEDRAYYEQYF,TGCAGTGGAGAGGACAGGGCCTACTACGAGCAGTACTTC,TRBV20-1,TRBD1,few,TRBJ2-7
CASSLGTLSSYNEQFF,TGTGCCAGCAGCTTAGGCACCCTTAGCTCCTACAATGAGCAGTTCTTC,TRBV7-9,.,few,TRBJ2-1
CASSLFFRTGANVLTF,TGTGCCAGCAGTTTATTTTTTAGGACTGGGGCCAACGTCCTGACTTTC,TRBV12-3/TRBV12-4,.,.,TRBJ2-6
CASSLKGPAGGGTGELFF,TGTGCCAGCAGCCTTAAGGGCCCAGCGGGAGGAGGCACCGGGGAGCTGTTTTTT,TRBV27,TRBD2,.,TRBJ2-2
CASSTGNSYNEQFF,TGCGCCAGCAGTACAGGGAACTCCTACAATGAGCAGTTCTTC,TRBV10-2,.,many,TRBJ2-1
CASSLALAGGQDTQYF,TGTGCCAGCAGCTTAGCCCTAGCGGGGGGGCAAGATACGCAGTATTTT,TRBV7-9,TRBD2,few,TRBJ2-3
CSARDPQGAGGYTF,TGCAGTGCTAGAGACCCCCAGGGGGCCGGTGGCTACACCTTC,TRBV20-1,TRBD1,few,TRBJ1-2
CASSGPSSYNSPLHF,TGTGCCAGCAGTGGGCCGAGCTCCTATAATTCACCCCTCCACTTT,TRBV27,.,few,TRBJ1-6
CAISDYGYRGLLSEQYF,TGTGCCATCAGTGACTACGGCTACAGGGGGCTACTCTCCGAGCAGTACTTC,TRBV10-3,TRBD1,few,TRBJ2-7
CASSNPGQAIYGYTF,TGTGCCAGCAGCAATCCGGGACAGGCTATTTATGGCTACACCTTC,TRBV7-6,TRBD1,few,TRBJ1-2
CASALSGDTQYF,TGTGCTAGTGCCTTGAGTGGTGATACGCAGTATTTT,TRBV12-5,.,few,TRBJ2-3
CASSSRTGRTDTQYF,TGTGCCAGCAGCTCAAGGACAGGCCGGACAGATACGCAGTATTTT,TRBV7-9,TRBD1,few,TRBJ2-3
CSARVLDRETQYF,TGCAGTGCTAGAGTGTTAGATAGGGAGACCCAGTACTTC,TRBV20-1,.,many,TRBJ2-5
CASSRTGSVFSGELFF,TGTGCCAGCAGCCGCACAGGGTCCGTGTTTTCCGGGGAGCTGTTTTTT,TRBV11-2,.,.,TRBJ2-2
CASSPPGQGYEQYF,TGTGCCAGCAGTCCCCCTGGGCAGGGTTACGAGCAGTACTTC,TRBV12-3/TRBV12-4,.,many,TRBJ2-7
CASRKSTGGNTGELFF,TGTGCCAGCAGAAAATCGACAGGGGGTAACACCGGGGAGCTGTTTTTT,TRBV12-3/TRBV12-4,TRBD1,many,TRBJ2-2
CSVDSGYEQYF,TGCAGCGTTGATTCAGGCTACGAGCAGTACTTC,TRBV29-1,.,many,TRBJ2-7
CASSSGGAPSGANVLTF,TGTGCCAGCAGCTCGGGAGGGGCCCCCTCTGGGGCCAACGTCCTGACTTTC,TRBV5-6,TRBD2,few,TRBJ2-6